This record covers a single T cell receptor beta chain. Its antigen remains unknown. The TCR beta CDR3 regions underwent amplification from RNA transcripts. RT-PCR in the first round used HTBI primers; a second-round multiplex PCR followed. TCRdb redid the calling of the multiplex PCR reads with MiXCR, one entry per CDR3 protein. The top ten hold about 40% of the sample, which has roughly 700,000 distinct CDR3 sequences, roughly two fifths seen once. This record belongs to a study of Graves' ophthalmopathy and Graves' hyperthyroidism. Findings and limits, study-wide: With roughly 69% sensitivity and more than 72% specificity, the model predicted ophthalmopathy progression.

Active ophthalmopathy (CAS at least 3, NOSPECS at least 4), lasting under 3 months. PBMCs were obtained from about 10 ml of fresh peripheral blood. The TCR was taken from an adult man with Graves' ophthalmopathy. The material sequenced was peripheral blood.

The CDR3 spells CASSGGTDSQETQYF. The DNA for the CDR3 is TGTGCCAGCAGCGGAGGGACAGATTCACAAGAGACCCAGTACTTC. This chain joins TRBV5-4 and TRBJ2-5; tentative D call: TRBD1 (7 bases). Germline-derived CDR1 and CDR2 are SGHNT and YYREEE (reference sequence). Trimming shortened V by 4 bases and J by 2 bases, and 15 bases separated the two germline ends. CDR3 length equals 15 residues.